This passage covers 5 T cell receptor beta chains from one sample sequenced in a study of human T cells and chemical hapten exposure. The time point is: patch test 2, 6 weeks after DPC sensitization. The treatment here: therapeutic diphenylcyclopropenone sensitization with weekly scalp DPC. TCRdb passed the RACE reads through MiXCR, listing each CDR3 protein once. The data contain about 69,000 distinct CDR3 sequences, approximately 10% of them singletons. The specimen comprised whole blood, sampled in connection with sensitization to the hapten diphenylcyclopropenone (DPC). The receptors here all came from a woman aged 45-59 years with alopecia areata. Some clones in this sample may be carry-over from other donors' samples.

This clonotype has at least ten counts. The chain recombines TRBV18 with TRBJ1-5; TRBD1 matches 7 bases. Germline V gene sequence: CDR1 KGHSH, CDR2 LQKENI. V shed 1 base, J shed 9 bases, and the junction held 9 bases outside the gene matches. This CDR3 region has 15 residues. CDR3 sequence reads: CASSPLGTDSSPQHF. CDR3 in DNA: TGTGCCAGCTCACCACTCGGGACAGACTCCTCGCCCCAGCATTTT.

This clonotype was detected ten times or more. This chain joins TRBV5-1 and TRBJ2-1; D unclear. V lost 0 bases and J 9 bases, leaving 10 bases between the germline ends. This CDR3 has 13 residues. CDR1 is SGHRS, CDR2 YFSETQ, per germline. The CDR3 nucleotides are TGCGCCAGCAGCTTGGTCGAATCGGGTGAGCAGTTCTTC. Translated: CASSLVESGEQFF.

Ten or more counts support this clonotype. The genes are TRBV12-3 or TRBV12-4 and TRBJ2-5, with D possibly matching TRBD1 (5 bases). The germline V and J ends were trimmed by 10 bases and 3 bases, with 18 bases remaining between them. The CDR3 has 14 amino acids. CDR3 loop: CATSWGGAKETQYF. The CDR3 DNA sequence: TGTGCCACCTCCTGGGGTGGGGCTAAAGAGACCCAGTACTTC.

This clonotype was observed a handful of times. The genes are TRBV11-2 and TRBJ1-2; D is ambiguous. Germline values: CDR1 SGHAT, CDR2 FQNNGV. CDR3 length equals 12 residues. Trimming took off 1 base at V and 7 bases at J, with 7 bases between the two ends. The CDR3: CASSLGVTGYTF. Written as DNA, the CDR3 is TGTGCCAGCAGCTTAGGGGTTACTGGCTACACCTTC.

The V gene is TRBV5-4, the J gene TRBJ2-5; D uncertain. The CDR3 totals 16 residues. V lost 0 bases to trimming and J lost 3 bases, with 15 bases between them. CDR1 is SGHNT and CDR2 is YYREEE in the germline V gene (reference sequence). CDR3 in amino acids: CASSLAQRRSEETQYF. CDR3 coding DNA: TGTGCCAGCAGCTTGGCTCAACGGCGGAGCGAAGAGACCCAGTACTTC.